This T cell receptor (beta chain) was captured in a study of technical replicates of blood from a few donors. This clone has just one count. The CDR3 has 12 residues. In germline, CDR1 is SNHLY, CDR2 FYNNEI. Trimming left V 7 bases short and J 3 bases short, with 10 bases between. Clones were sequenced by immunoSEQ multiplex PCR, and TCRdb holds only the in-frame ones, with some missing. The sample holds around 84,000 clones, 98% seen once. Sequences were obtained from T cells isolated from PBMCs. The chain uses TRBV2 and TRBJ2-7; D is perhaps TRBD1 (5 bases). The source is a human donor in good health. CDR3 residues: CASTRQIYEQYF. The CDR3 DNA is TGTGCCAGCACGCGACAGATCTACGAGCAGTACTTC.